The 3 T cell receptor beta chains presented below share a single source sample, sequenced in a study of T cells in Graves' hyperthyroidism and ophthalmopathy. TCR beta CDR3 regions were amplified from RNA. During a first-round RT-PCR of the TCR CDR3, the HTBI primer set was used. TCRdb recomputed calls from the multiplex PCR reads with MiXCR, one row per CDR3 protein. The table records 300,000 to 400,000 distinct CDR3 sequences, roughly a fifth of them present only once. Sequenced material: blood. All receptors come from a woman aged 50 to 65 with Graves' hyperthyroidism.

In its sample, this clonotype was seen many times. This rearrangement joins TRBV7-9 to TRBJ2-3; D not resolved. Germline V gene lookup returns CDR1 SEHNR and CDR2 FQNEAQ (reference sequence). V lost 6 bases, J lost 0 bases, and 10 bases lay in between. This CDR3 has 14 residues. In nucleotides, the CDR3 is TGTGCCAGCAGGAGGAGCGCTAGCACAGATACGCAGTATTTT. The encoded protein is CASRRSASTDTQYF.

This clonotype has a count of ten or more. This rearrangement joins TRBV24-1 to TRBJ2-3; 10 nucleotides line up with TRBD1. V lost 3 bases and J lost 3; bases outside the gene matches: 11. The germline V gene encodes CDR1 KGHDR and CDR2 SFDVKD. The CDR3 extends over 18 amino acids. CDR3 sequence (DNA): TGTGCCACCAGTGATCCTCCCGGGACAGGGGCCGGGACAGATACGCAGTATTTT. It specifies CATSDPPGTGAGTDTQYF.

V is TRBV7-9 and J is TRBJ2-3; a possible D gene is TRBD2 (5 bases). V lost 8 bases to trimming and J lost 2 bases, with 8 bases between them. The CDR3 runs 12 residues. Looked up from germline, CDR1 is SEHNR and CDR2 is FQNEAQ (reference sequence). In DNA, the CDR3 is TGTGCCAGCGAGGGCGACACAGATACGCAGTATTTT. It encodes CASEGDTDTQYF.